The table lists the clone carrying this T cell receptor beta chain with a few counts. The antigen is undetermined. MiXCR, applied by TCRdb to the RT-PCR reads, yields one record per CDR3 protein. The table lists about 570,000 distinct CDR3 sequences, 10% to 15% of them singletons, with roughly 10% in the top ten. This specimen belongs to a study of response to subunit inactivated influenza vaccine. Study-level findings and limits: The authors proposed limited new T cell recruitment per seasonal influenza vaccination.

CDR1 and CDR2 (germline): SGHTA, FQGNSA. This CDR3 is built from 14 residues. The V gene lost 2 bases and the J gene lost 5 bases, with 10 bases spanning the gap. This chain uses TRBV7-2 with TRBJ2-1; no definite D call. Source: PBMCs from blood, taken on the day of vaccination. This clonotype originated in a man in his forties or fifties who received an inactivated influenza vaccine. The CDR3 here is CASSLTVIDNEQFF. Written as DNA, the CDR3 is TGTGCCAGCAGCTTAACGGTCATAGACAATGAGCAGTTCTTC.